The rows below give T cell receptor beta chains drawn from one sample of a study of blood T cell repertoires in COVID-19. Data came from immunoSEQ multiplex PCR; TCRdb stores just in-frame clones and leaves some out. The sample holds about 400,000 clones, approximately 86% seen once. Sequenced: PBMCs or T cells enriched from blood (not recorded which). Receptors were obtained from a woman aged 40 to 50 with acute COVID-19. Each CDR3 is given with its conserved first and last residue. D genes are given only for firm matches. Only part of the rows carry a size: once, few, many, or a class if the clone is expanded.

TRBD1	.	TRBV6-5	TRBJ2-7	TGTGCCAGCAGTTACTCGACAGGGGGCTCCTACGAGCAGTACTTC	CASSYSTGGSYEQYF
TRBD2	.	TRBV7-9	TRBJ2-1	TGTGCCAGCAGCCTGCGGGAGACCAATGAGCAGTTCTTC	CASSLRETNEQFF
.	.	TRBV7-9	TRBJ1-1	TGTGCCAGCAGCTTAGCGGAGACCTTGAACACTGAAGCTTTCTTT	CASSLAETLNTEAFF
.	.	TRBV19	TRBJ2-2	TGTGCCAGTACCCCTCCGAGTGACACCGGGGAGCTGTTTTTT	CASTPPSDTGELFF
.	.	TRBV14	TRBJ2-7	TGTGCCAGCAGCCAAGAGGGGGGGCTCTACGAGCAGTACTTC	CASSQEGGLYEQYF
.	.	TRBV5-1	TRBJ1-1	TGCGCCAGCAGCTTGGGCCGGGATCTTATGAACACTGAAGCTTTCTTT	CASSLGRDLMNTEAFF
.	.	TRBV4-1	TRBJ1-4	TGCGCCAGCAGCCAAGAAAGTGTTGGGCCTCGACTGTTTTTT	CASSQESVGPRLFF
.	.	TRBV12-3/TRBV12-4	TRBJ1-1	TGTGCCAGCAGACAGTTTGGGCTAAGGGGGGCTTTCTTT	CASRQFGLRGAFF
TRBD1	.	TRBV30	TRBJ1-2	TGTGCCTGGTGGACAGGGTTCGGCTACACCTTC	CAWWTGFGYTF
.	.	TRBV7-9	TRBJ1-3	TGTGCCAGCAGCTTATCAGGGGTCGTCTCTGGAAACACCATATATTTT	CASSLSGVVSGNTIYF
TRBD1	.	TRBV7-9	TRBJ1-5	TGTGCCAGCGGGACAGGGGTCTACAATCAGCCCCAGCATTTT	CASGTGVYNQPQHF
.	.	TRBV6-5	TRBJ1-6	TGTGCCAGCAGCCGTCCACAGAAATACCCTTCACCCCTCCACTTT	CASSRPQKYPSPLHF
TRBD1	once	TRBV2	TRBJ1-1	TGTGCCAGCAGTGGACAGGGGAACACTGAAGCTTTCTTT	CASSGQGNTEAFF
.	.	TRBV15	TRBJ2-5	TGTGCCACCAGCCCTGGACAGATTCAAGAGACCCAGTACTTC	CATSPGQIQETQYF
.	once	TRBV5-5	TRBJ2-3	TGTGCCAGCAGCTTTCTCGGAAGGGCAGGGACAGATACGCAGTATTTT	CASSFLGRAGTDTQYF
.	.	TRBV7-9	TRBJ2-3	TGTGCCAGCAGCCCGGACTTAGCTAGCACAGATACGCAGTATTTT	CASSPDLASTDTQYF
TRBD1	.	TRBV9	TRBJ2-7	TGTGCCAGCAGCCTACGTAGTAGTGGACAGGGGCTCAACGAGCAGTACTTC	CASSLRSSGQGLNEQYF
TRBD2	.	TRBV7-9	TRBJ2-5	TGTGCCAGCAGCTCAGTACTAGCGGCTGGAGGGGAGACCCAGTACTTC	CASSSVLAAGGETQYF
.	.	TRBV19	TRBJ1-5	TGTGCCAGTAGTATAAGCGGGCGAGGTCAGCCCCAGCATTTT	CASSISGRGQPQHF
.	.	TRBV19	TRBJ2-3	TGTGCCAGTAGCCCCATAGTTGCGTCTACTAACACAGATACGCAGTATTTT	CASSPIVASTNTDTQYF
.	.	TRBV5-1	TRBJ2-1	TGCGCCAGCAGCTCGGGGGACTCCTACAATGAGCAGTTCTTC	CASSSGDSYNEQFF
.	.	TRBV7-8	TRBJ1-6	TGTGCCAGCAGCTTAGAGAGGTCCTCACCCCTCCACTTT	CASSLERSSPLHF
TRBD2	.	TRBV27	TRBJ2-2	TGTGCCAGCAGTTTCGCGGGGGGGCTTGGGGTCGGGGAGCTGTTTTTT	CASSFAGGLGVGELFF
.	.	TRBV19	TRBJ1-1	TGTGCCAGTAGTATGCAGGGGATGAACACTGAAGCTTTCTTT	CASSMQGMNTEAFF
TRBD2	few	TRBV3-1/TRBV3-2	TRBJ2-5	TGTGCCAGCAGAAAAGCGGGGGGAGGGGAGACCCAGTACTTC	CASRKAGGGETQYF
TRBD1	.	TRBV15	TRBJ1-5	TGTGCCACCAGTCTAGGACAGGGGCGGAATCAGCCCCAGCATTTT	CATSLGQGRNQPQHF
TRBD1	.	TRBV19	TRBJ1-3	TGTGCCAGTAGTCCCAGACGACAGGGGGTCTCTGGAAACACCATATATTTT	CASSPRRQGVSGNTIYF
.	.	TRBV2	TRBJ2-7	TGTGCCAGCAAGTCCGGGAACCCGCAGTACTTC	CASKSGNPQYF
TRBD1	.	TRBV20-1	TRBJ1-6	TGCAGTGCTAGTCGGTCAGGGGGCTATAATTCACCCCTCCACTTT	CSASRSGGYNSPLHF
TRBD1	once	TRBV12-3/TRBV12-4	TRBJ1-2	TGTGCCAGCAGGGACAGGGGGAACTATGGCTACACCTTC	CASRDRGNYGYTF
TRBD2	few	TRBV4-1	TRBJ2-1	TGCGCCAGCAGCCAAGATCTATCGGGACTAGCGGGGTATCAAAATGAGCAGTTCTTC	CASSQDLSGLAGYQNEQFF
.	.	TRBV5-1	TRBJ1-2	TGCGCCAGCAGCTTGGGTCCAGGGCCCGAAGGCTACACCTTC	CASSLGPGPEGYTF
TRBD2	once	TRBV15	TRBJ2-7	TGTGCCACCAGCAGAGTTCTAGCGGGGTACGAGCAGTACTTC	CATSRVLAGYEQYF
.	.	TRBV6-5	TRBJ1-1	TGTGCCAGCAGTTATATAAAGGGGACACATTCTGAAGCTTTCTTT	CASSYIKGTHSEAFF
.	.	TRBV6-1	TRBJ2-2	TGTGCCAGCAGTGAAGAGGTGGGGGCGTACACCGGGGAGCTGTTTTTT	CASSEEVGAYTGELFF
.	.	TRBV18	TRBJ2-7	TGTGCCAGCTCATCCGAAGCAGGGATTTCCTACGAGCAGTACTTC	CASSSEAGISYEQYF
.	.	TRBV12-3/TRBV12-4	TRBJ1-4	TGTGCCAGCAGAACAGGAATGGGAAAACTGTTTTTT	CASRTGMGKLFF
TRBD1	.	TRBV10-1	TRBJ1-6	TGCGCCAGCAGGGACAGGGGGGATTCACCCCTCCACTTT	CASRDRGDSPLHF
.	.	TRBV6-5	TRBJ1-1	TGTGCCAGCAGCGAGTCCGGGAACACTGAAGCTTTCTTT	CASSESGNTEAFF
.	.	TRBV6-5	TRBJ1-1	TGTGCCAGCACCAAACAGGCCAGCACTGAAGCTTTCTTT	CASTKQASTEAFF
.	.	TRBV4-1	TRBJ1-6	TGCGCCAGCAGCCTTAGGACAGCCGCTGACGGCGAGTGGGCCCTCCACTTT	CASSLRTAADGEWALHF
.	.	TRBV3-1/TRBV3-2	TRBJ1-2	TGTGCCAGCAGCCAAGACAACGGTTTTGGTGGCTACACCTTC	CASSQDNGFGGYTF
.	.	TRBV6-1	TRBJ1-2	TGTGCCAGCAGTGAAGGGGCAGGGGTAGGCGGCTACACCTTC	CASSEGAGVGGYTF
TRBD2	.	TRBV6-2/TRBV6-3	TRBJ2-3	TGTGCCAGCAGTTCCCGACTAGCGGGGACCACAGATACGCAGTATTTT	CASSSRLAGTTDTQYF
.	.	TRBV4-2	TRBJ1-3	TGTGCCAGCAGCCCACGACACCGAGGAAACACCATATATTTT	CASSPRHRGNTIYF
.	.	TRBV7-9	TRBJ1-4	TGTGCCAGCAGCTTAGGGGCCCGCACTAATGAAAAACTGTTTTTT	CASSLGARTNEKLFF
.	few	TRBV30	TRBJ2-4	TGTGCCTGGAGGGGTAAGGGGCTAGCCAAAAACATTCAGTACTTC	CAWRGKGLAKNIQYF
TRBD2	.	TRBV5-1	TRBJ2-7	TGCGCCAGCAGCTTGGTAGCGGGCGGGAGCTCCTACGAGCAGTACTTC	CASSLVAGGSSYEQYF
.	.	TRBV6-1	TRBJ1-2	TGTGCCAGCAGTGAAGGCGGGGGTGGCTACACCTTC	CASSEGGGGYTF
.	.	TRBV15	TRBJ2-4	TGTGCCACCAGCAGAGATCTCCCAAGATCCGACAGCGGGTCGGTGAAGGCCAAAAACATTCAGTACTTC	CATSRDLPRSDSGSVKAKNIQYF
.	.	TRBV18	TRBJ2-2	TGTGCCAGCTCACCAAAGGGGGAAACCGGGGAGCTGTTTTTT	CASSPKGETGELFF
.	.	TRBV21-1	TRBJ1-2	TGTGCCAGCAGCAAAGCGGGGACAGCGGGCTACACCTTC	CASSKAGTAGYTF
.	.	TRBV4-1	TRBJ1-3	TGCGCCAGCAGCCAAGTGGGGCCTGGAAACACCATATATTTT	CASSQVGPGNTIYF
.	.	TRBV27	TRBJ1-6	TGTGCCAGCAGTTCAGATAGGAGCAACTATAATTCACCCCTCCACTTT	CASSSDRSNYNSPLHF